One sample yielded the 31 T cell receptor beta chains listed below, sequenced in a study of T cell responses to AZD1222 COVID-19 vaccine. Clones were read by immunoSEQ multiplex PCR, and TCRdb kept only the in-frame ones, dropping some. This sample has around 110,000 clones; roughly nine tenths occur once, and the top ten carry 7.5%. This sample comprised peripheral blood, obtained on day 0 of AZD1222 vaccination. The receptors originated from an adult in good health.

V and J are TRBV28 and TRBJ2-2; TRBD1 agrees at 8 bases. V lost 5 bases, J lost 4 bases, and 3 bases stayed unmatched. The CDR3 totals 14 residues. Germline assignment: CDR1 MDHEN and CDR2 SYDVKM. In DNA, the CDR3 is TGTGCCAGCAGTCTGGGGACAGGCACCGGGGAGCTGTTTTTT. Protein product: CASSLGTGTGELFF. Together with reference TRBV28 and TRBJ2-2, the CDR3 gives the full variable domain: DVKVTQSSRYLVKRTGEKVFLECVQDMDHENMFWYRQDPGLGLRLIYFSYDVKMKEKGDIPEGYSVSREKKERFSLILESASTNQTSMYLCASSLGTGTGELFFGEGSRLTVL.

CDR3 sequence (DNA): TGTGCCAGCAGCTGGGGACTGGAGGGCTACGACAATGAGCAGTTCTTC. This codes for CASSWGLEGYDNEQFF. The chain combines TRBV7-8 with TRBJ2-1; D might be TRBD2 (6 bases). CDR1 SGHVS and CDR2 FQNEAQ come from the germline V gene. Trimming took 4 bases from V and 5 from J, leaving 18 bases between them. This CDR3 contains 16 residues. Filled out from reference TRBV7-8 and TRBJ2-1, the complete variable domain reads GAGVSQSPRYKVAKRGQDVALRCDPISGHVSLFWYQQALGQGPEFLTYFQNEAQLDKSGLPSDRFFAERPEGSVSTLKIQRTQQEDSAVYLCASSWGLEGYDNEQFFGPGTRLTVL.

CDR3 amino acids: CARRTGEQYF. In nucleotides, the CDR3 is TGTGCCAGAAGAACGGGGGAGCAGTACTTC. The chain couples TRBV21-1 to TRBJ2-7; TRBD2, the D gene given by the table, was not confirmed from the DNA. TRBV21-1 is described as a pseudogene. There are 10 residues in the CDR3.

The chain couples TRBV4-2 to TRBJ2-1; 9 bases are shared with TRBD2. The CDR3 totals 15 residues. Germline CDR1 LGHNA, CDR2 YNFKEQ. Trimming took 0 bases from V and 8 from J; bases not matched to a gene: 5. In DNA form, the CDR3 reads TGTGCCAGCAGCCAAGATCTAGCGGGGAGGGATGAGCAGTTCTTC. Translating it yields CASSQDLAGRDEQFF.

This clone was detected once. The CDR3 here is CAWSGGERYNEQFF. The CDR3 nucleotides read TGTGCCTGGAGCGGGGGGGAGCGGTACAATGAGCAGTTCTTC. The V call is TRBV30, the J call TRBJ2-1; TRBD2 agrees at 8 bases. Looked up from germline, CDR1 is GTSNPN and CDR2 is SVGIG (reference sequence). V lost 3 bases, J lost 4 bases, and 5 bases stayed unmatched. The CDR3 is 14 residues long.

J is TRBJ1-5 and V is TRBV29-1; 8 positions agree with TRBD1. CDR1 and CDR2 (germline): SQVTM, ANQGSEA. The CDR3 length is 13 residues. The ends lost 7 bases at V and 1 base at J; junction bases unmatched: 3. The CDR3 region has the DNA TGCAGCGCCCGACAGGGGAGCAATCAGCCCCAGCATTTT. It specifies CSARQGSNQPQHF. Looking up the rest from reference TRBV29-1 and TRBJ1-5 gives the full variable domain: SAVISQKPSRDICQRGTSLTIQCQVDSQVTMMFWYRQQPGQSLTLIATANQGSEATYESGFVIDKFPISRPNLTFSTLTVSNMSPEDSSIYLCSARQGSNQPQHFGDGTRLSIL.

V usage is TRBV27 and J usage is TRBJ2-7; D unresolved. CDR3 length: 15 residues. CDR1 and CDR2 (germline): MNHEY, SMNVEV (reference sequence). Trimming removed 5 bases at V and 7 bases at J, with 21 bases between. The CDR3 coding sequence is TGTGCCAGCAGTCCCGTGACTCACACAAGTAAGGAGCAGTACTTC. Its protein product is CASSPVTHTSKEQYF.

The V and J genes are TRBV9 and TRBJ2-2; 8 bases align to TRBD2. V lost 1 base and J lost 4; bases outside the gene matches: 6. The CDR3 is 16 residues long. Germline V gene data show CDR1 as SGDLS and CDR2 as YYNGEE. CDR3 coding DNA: TGTGCCAGCAGCGTAAGGAGCGGGAGATTCACCGGGGAGCTGTTTTTT. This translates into CASSVRSGRFTGELFF.

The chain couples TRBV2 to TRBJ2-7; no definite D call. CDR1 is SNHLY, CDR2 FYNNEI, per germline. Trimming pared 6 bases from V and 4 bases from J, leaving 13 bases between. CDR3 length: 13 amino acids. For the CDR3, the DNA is TGTGCCAGCAGATTACCAATTAGGTACGAGCAGTACTTC. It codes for CASRLPIRYEQYF.

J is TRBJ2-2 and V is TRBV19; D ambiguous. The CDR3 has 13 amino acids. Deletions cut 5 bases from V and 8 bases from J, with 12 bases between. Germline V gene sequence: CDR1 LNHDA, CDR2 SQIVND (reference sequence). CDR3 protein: CASSPPRTGELFF. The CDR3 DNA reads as TGTGCCAGTAGTCCCCCCCGAACTGGGGAGCTGTTTTTT.

The CDR3 DNA reads as TGTGCCAGCAGTCCCCGCCAGAGGGAAGAGACCCAGTACTTC. This encodes CASSPRQREETQYF. This chain joins TRBV2 and TRBJ2-5, with D maybe TRBD2 (5 bases). V lost 5 bases to trimming and J lost 3 bases, with 13 bases between them. The germline V gene has CDR1 SNHLY and CDR2 FYNNEI. The CDR3 runs to 14 residues. Filled out from reference TRBV2 and TRBJ2-5, the complete variable domain reads EPEVTQTPSHQVTQMGQEVILRCVPISNHLYFYWYRQILGQKVEFLVSFYNNEISEKSEIFDDQFSVERPDGSNFTLKIRSTKLEDSAMYFCASSPRQREETQYFGPGTRLLVL.

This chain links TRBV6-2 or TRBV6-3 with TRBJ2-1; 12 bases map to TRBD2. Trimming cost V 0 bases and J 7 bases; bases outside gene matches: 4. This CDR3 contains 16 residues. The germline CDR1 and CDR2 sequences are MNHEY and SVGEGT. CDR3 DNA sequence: TGTGCCAGCAGTTACTCGACTAGCGGGAGTAGGAATGAGCAGTTCTTC. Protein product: CASSYSTSGSRNEQFF.

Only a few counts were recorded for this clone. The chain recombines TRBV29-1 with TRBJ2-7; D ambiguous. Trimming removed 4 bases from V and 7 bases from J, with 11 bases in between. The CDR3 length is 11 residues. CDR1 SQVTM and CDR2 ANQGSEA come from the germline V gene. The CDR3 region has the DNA TGCAGCGTTGGGGCTACACGGGAGCAGTACTTC. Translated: CSVGATREQYF.

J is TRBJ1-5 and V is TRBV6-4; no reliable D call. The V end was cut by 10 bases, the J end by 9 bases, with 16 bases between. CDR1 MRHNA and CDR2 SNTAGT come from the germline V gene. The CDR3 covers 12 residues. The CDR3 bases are TGTGCCACTTCTCCCCGGTCCCGGCCCCAGCATTTT. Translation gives CATSPRSRPQHF.

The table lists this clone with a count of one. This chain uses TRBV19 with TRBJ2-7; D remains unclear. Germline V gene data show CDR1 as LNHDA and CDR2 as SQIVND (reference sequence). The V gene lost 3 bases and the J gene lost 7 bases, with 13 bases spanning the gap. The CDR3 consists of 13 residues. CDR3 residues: CASSIIKGEEQYF. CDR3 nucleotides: TGTGCCAGTAGTATCATAAAGGGTGAGGAGCAGTACTTC.

The CDR3 region is CASSQAGSQPGYTF. As DNA, the CDR3 is TGTGCCAGCAGCCAAGCGGGCAGCCAGCCGGGCTACACCTTC. The chain has TRBV3-1 (or the pseudogene TRBV3-2) and TRBJ1-2, with D unresolved. With 1 base removed from V and 8 bases from J, the gap between germline ends came to 14 bases. Germline V gene lookup returns CDR1 LGHDT and CDR2 YNNKEL (reference sequence). The CDR3 length is 14 residues.

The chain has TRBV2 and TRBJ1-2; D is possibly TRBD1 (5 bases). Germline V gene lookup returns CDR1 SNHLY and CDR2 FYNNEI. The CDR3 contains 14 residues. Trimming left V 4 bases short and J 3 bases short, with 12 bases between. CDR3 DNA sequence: TGTGCCAGCAGTGCCAGGGTAGGGGACTATGGCTACACCTTC. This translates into CASSARVGDYGYTF.

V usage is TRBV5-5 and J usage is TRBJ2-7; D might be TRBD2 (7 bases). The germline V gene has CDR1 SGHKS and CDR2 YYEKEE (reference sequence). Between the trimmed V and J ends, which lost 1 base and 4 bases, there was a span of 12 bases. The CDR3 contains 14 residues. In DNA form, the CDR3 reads TGTGCCAGCAGCTTGACGGGGGGCGTTTACGAGCAGTACTTC. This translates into CASSLTGGVYEQYF.

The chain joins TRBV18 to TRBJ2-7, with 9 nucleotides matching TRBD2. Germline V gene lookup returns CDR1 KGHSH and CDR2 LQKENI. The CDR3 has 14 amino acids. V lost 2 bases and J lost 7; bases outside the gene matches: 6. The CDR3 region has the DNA TGTGCCAGCTCACCAATGCGGGAGGGGCGAGAGCAGTACTTC. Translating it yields CASSPMREGREQYF.

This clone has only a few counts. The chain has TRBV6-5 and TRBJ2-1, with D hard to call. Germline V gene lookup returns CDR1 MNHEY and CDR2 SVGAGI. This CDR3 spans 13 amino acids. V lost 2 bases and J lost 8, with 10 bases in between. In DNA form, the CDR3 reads TGTGCCAGCAGTTACCAGATCAGCTATGAGCAGTTCTTC. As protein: CASSYQISYEQFF.

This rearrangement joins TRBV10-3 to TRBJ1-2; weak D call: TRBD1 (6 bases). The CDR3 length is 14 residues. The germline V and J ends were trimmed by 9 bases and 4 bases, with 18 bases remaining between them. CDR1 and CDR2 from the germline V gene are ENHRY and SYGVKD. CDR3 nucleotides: TGTGCCATTCGGAGAGTGGGGACATCCTATGGCTACACCTTC. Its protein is CAIRRVGTSYGYTF.

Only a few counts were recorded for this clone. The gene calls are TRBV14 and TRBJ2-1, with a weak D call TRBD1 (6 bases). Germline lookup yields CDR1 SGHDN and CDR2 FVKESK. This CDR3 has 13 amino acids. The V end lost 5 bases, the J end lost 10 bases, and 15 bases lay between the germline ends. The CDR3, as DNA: TGTGCCAGCAGCGTTCGGACAGTAAGCGAGCAGTTCTTC. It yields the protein CASSVRTVSEQFF.

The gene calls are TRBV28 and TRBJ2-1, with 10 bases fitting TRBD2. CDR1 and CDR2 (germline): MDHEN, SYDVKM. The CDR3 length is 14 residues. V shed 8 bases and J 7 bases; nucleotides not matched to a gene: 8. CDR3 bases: TGTGCCAGCCTTAGCGGGGGGTCTTCGAATGAGCAGTTCTTC. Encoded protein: CASLSGGSSNEQFF.

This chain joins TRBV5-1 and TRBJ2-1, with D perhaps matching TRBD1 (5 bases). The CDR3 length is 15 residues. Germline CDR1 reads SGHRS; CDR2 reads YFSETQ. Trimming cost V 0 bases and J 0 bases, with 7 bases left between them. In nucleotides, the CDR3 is TGCGCCAGCAGCTTGGAAGGGGTCTCCTACAATGAGCAGTTCTTC. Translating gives CASSLEGVSYNEQFF.

In DNA form, the CDR3 reads TGTGCCAGCAGTTTTGGACTAGCGGGGAGGAATGAGCAGTTCTTC. This translates into CASSFGLAGRNEQFF. The chain links TRBV28 to TRBJ2-1, with 12 positions matching TRBD2. This CDR3 region has 15 residues. Losses at the gene ends were 3 bases for V and 7 bases for J; bases not matched to a gene: 4. The germline V gene encodes CDR1 MDHEN and CDR2 SYDVKM.

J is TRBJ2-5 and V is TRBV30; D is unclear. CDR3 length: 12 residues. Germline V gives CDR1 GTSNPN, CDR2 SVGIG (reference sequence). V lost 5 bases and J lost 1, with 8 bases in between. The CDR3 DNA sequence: TGTGCCTGGGGACGGGTCCAAGAGACCCAGTACTTC. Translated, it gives CAWGRVQETQYF.

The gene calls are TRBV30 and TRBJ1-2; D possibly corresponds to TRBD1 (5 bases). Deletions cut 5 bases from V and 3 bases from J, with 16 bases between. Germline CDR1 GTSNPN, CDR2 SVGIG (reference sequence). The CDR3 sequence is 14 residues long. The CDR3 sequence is CAWDVGEFYYGYTF. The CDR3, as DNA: TGTGCCTGGGACGTAGGGGAGTTCTACTATGGCTACACCTTC.

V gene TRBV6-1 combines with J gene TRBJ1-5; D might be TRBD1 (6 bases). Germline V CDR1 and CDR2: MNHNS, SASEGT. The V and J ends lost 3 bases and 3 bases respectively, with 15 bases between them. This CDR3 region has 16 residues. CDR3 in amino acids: CASSDGGQGLNQPQHF. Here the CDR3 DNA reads TGTGCCAGCAGTGATGGGGGCCAGGGCCTCAATCAGCCCCAGCATTTT.

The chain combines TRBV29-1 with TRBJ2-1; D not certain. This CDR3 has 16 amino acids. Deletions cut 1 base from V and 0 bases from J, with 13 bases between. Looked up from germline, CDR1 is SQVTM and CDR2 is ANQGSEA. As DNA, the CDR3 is TGCAGCGTTGAAGGGATTCATGGGGACTCCTACAATGAGCAGTTCTTC. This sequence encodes CSVEGIHGDSYNEQFF.

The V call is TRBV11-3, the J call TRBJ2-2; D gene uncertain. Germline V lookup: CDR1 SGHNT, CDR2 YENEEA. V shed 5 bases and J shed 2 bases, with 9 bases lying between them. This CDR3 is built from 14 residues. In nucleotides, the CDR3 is TGTGCCAGCAGCCTATCAACTAACACCGGGGAGCTGTTTTTT. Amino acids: CASSLSTNTGELFF.

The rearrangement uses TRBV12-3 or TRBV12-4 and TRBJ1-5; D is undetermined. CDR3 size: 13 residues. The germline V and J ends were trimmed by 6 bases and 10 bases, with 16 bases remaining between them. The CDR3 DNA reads TGTGCCAGCAGCCCTTCGGGAAGTTATCCCCAGCATTTT. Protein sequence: CASSPSGSYPQHF.